These 19 T cell receptor beta chains came from one sample sequenced in a study of shared clonotypes between healthy human individuals. TCRdb's copy holds only in-frame clones and misses some; the assay was immunoSEQ multiplex PCR. The data contain approximately 740,000 clones, approximately 92% of them singletons. As defined, naive CD8 cells were CD45RO-negative and positively selected for CCR7, with terminally differentiated effector memory CD45RA+ cells excluded. The sequenced sample was naive CD8+ T cells sorted from blood. Source of these receptors: a man aged 25-45 years in good health.

The rearrangement links TRBV11-2 to TRBJ2-4, with 7 bases that match TRBD2. This CDR3 spans 15 amino acids. Unmatched junction bases numbered 4, after V lost 5 bases and J lost 0 bases. Germline CDR1 is SGHAT and CDR2 is FQNNGV. The CDR3 spells CASSVIAGAKNIQYF. The CDR3 region has the DNA TGTGCCAGCAGCGTCATAGCGGGAGCCAAAAACATTCAGTACTTC.

The J gene is TRBJ2-1, the V gene TRBV6-5; 9 bases match TRBD2. Trimming removed 0 bases from V and 6 bases from J; junction bases left unmatched: 6. Germline V CDR1 and CDR2: MNHEY, SVGAGI. CDR3 size: 16 residues. The CDR3: CASSYSKLAGSNEQFF. CDR3 coding DNA: TGTGCCAGCAGTTACTCGAAACTAGCGGGCAGCAATGAGCAGTTCTTC.

This chain links TRBV7-6 with TRBJ2-1, with a tentative D call TRBD2 (6 bases). V was shortened by 3 bases and J by 4 bases, with 13 bases between the two germline ends. Germline CDR1 is SGHVS and CDR2 is FNYEAQ. The CDR3 loop spans 15 amino acids. The CDR3: CASSFAGRRYNEQFF. As DNA, the CDR3 is TGTGCCAGCAGCTTTGCGGGACGAAGGTACAATGAGCAGTTCTTC.

This clone was observed a single time. The chain recombines TRBV27 with TRBJ2-5; possibly TRBD2 for D (5 bases). Trimming stripped 5 bases from V and 3 bases from J, with 13 bases between. CDR1 and CDR2 (germline): MNHEY, SMNVEV (reference sequence). CDR3 length equals 14 residues. The CDR3 spells CASSPIPAEETQYF. DNA for the CDR3: TGTGCCAGCAGTCCCATCCCAGCGGAAGAGACCCAGTACTTC.

The chain uses TRBV11-2 and TRBJ2-7; D unresolved. The germline V gene has CDR1 SGHAT and CDR2 FQNNGV. V shed 0 bases and J shed 4 bases, with 7 bases lying between them. The CDR3 length is 13 residues. The CDR3 DNA follows: TGTGCCAGCAGCTTAGAAGTCGATTACGAGCAGTACTTC. Translated, it gives CASSLEVDYEQYF.

The chain has TRBV27 and TRBJ2-3; no clear D gene. CDR1 is MNHEY, CDR2 SMNVEV, per germline (reference sequence). Trimming removed 2 bases from V and 4 bases from J, with 10 bases in between. The CDR3 sequence is 14 residues long. CDR3: CASSLGVSADTQYF. CDR3 DNA: TGTGCCAGCAGTTTAGGAGTCTCCGCAGATACGCAGTATTTT.

The genes are TRBV6-6 and TRBJ2-2, with D possibly TRBD2 on 6 matching bases. Deletions cut 0 bases from V and 7 bases from J, with 12 bases between. CDR3 length equals 15 residues. Germline-derived CDR1 and CDR2 are MNHNY and SVGAGI (reference sequence). CDR3 amino acids: CASSYSTSSGGELFF. CDR3 DNA sequence: TGTGCCAGCAGTTACTCCACTAGCTCGGGCGGGGAGCTGTTTTTT.

The chain couples TRBV7-2 to TRBJ1-5, with TRBD1 as a possible D gene (6 bases). Germline V lookup: CDR1 SGHTA, CDR2 FQGNSA. Trimming took off 1 base at V and 7 bases at J, with 14 bases between the two ends. The length of the CDR3 is 15 residues. DNA of the CDR3: TGTGCCAGCAGCTTAGAGGGGGTACAAGGGCAGCCCCAGCATTTT. Residues: CASSLEGVQGQPQHF.

The V gene is TRBV19, the J gene TRBJ2-1, with 10 bases aligning to TRBD2. Trimming removed 4 bases from V and 6 bases from J; junction bases left unmatched: 3. This CDR3 comprises 14 residues. Germline CDR1 is LNHDA and CDR2 is SQIVND (reference sequence). The CDR3 DNA follows: TGTGCCAGTAGTACGACTAGCGGGCTCAATGAGCAGTTCTTC. This sequence encodes CASSTTSGLNEQFF. Complete variable domain (other parts from reference TRBV19 and TRBJ2-1): DGGITQSPKYLFRKEGQNVTLSCEQNLNHDAMYWYRQDPGQGLRLIYYSQIVNDFQKGDIAEGYSVSREKKESFPLTVTSAQKNPTAFYLCASSTTSGLNEQFFGPGTRLTVL.

The chain links TRBV4-3 to TRBJ2-7; 8 positions agree with TRBD1. Germline CDR1 and CDR2: LGHNA and YSLEER. This CDR3 is 16 amino acids long. V was clipped by 1 base and J by 4 bases; unmatched bases: 9. The CDR3 DNA follows: TGCGCCAGCAGCCAAGGGCGAGCAGGGGGCGGATACGAGCAGTACTTC. This codes for CASSQGRAGGGYEQYF.

The chain combines TRBV7-2 with TRBJ2-7; 10 bases align to TRBD2. The V segment lost 5 bases and the J segment 3 bases; nucleotides outside the gene matches: 4. Germline CDR1 SGHTA, CDR2 FQGNSA. The CDR3 runs to 14 residues. The CDR3 sequence is CASSVGLASYEQYF. The CDR3, as DNA: TGTGCCAGCAGCGTGGGACTAGCGAGCTACGAGCAGTACTTC. Complete variable domain (other parts from reference TRBV7-2 and TRBJ2-7): GAGVSQSPSNKVTEKGKDVELRCDPISGHTALYWYRQSLGQGLEFLIYFQGNSAPDKSGLPSDRFSAERTGGSVSTLTIQRTQQEDSAVYLCASSVGLASYEQYFGPGTRLTVT.

The genes are TRBV6-5 and TRBJ2-1; D not certain. Germline V gene lookup returns CDR1 MNHEY and CDR2 SVGAGI. CDR3 size: 15 residues. V dropped 2 bases and J dropped 2 bases, with 10 bases sitting between them. This chain's CDR3 is CASSYNVETYNEQFF. The DNA for the CDR3 is TGTGCCAGCAGTTACAACGTTGAAACCTACAATGAGCAGTTCTTC.

CDR3 sequence reads: CASSFPLAGDSYEQYF. The CDR3 DNA reads TGCGCCAGCAGCTTCCCACTTGCGGGAGACTCCTACGAGCAGTACTTC. The chain joins TRBV5-1 to TRBJ2-7; TRBD2 aligns across 7 bases. CDR3 length equals 16 residues. Unmatched junction bases numbered 8, after V lost 2 bases and J lost 0 bases. The germline gives CDR1 SGHRS, CDR2 YFSETQ.

This chain uses TRBV9 with TRBJ2-3, with a weak D call TRBD1 (5 bases). Deletions cut 3 bases from V and 3 bases from J, with 14 bases between. Germline loops: CDR1 SGDLS, CDR2 YYNGEE. The CDR3 is made up of 15 amino acids. The DNA for the CDR3 is TGTGCCAGCAGCGACACGGGCGACAGAACAGATACGCAGTATTTT. Translation gives CASSDTGDRTDTQYF. Combining the CDR3 with reference TRBV9 and TRBJ2-3 gives the whole variable domain DSGVTQTPKHLITATGQRVTLRCSPRSGDLSVYWYQQSLDQGLQFLIQYYNGEERAKGNILERFSAQQFPDLHSELNLSSLELGDSALYFCASSDTGDRTDTQYFGPGTRLTVL.

The chain uses TRBV18 and TRBJ1-5; weak D call: TRBD1 (6 bases). The V gene's germline CDR1 is KGHSH and CDR2 LQKENI. The CDR3 runs 15 residues. Trimming pared 1 base from V and 4 bases from J, leaving 11 bases between. CDR3 sequence: CASSPRAGVNQPQHF. CDR3 DNA: TGTGCCAGCTCACCACGGGCAGGGGTTAATCAGCCCCAGCATTTT.

This chain joins TRBV19 and TRBJ2-7, with 7 bases that match TRBD1. There are 12 residues in the CDR3. V trimming: 5 bases; J trimming: 7 bases; junction bases outside the gene matches: 5. Germline V gene sequence: CDR1 LNHDA, CDR2 SQIVND (reference sequence). CDR3 nucleotides: TGTGCCAGTAGTCGACAGGGAGAAGAGCAGTACTTC. Amino acid sequence: CASSRQGEEQYF.

J is TRBJ1-1 and V is TRBV5-6; the D gene is possibly TRBD1 (6 bases). Germline V lookup: CDR1 SGHDT, CDR2 YYEEEE. The CDR3 is made up of 12 amino acids. Trimming took off 2 bases at V and 8 bases at J, with 10 bases between the two ends. CDR3 protein: CASSLGTREAFF. DNA of the CDR3: TGTGCCAGCAGCTTAGGGACAAGGGAAGCTTTCTTT.

The V gene is TRBV4-1, the J gene TRBJ2-5; D perhaps matches TRBD1 (6 bases). Germline CDR1 is MGHRA and CDR2 is YSYEKL. Trimming left V 3 bases short and J 5 bases short, with 22 bases between. The CDR3 length is 17 residues. The CDR3 sequence: CASSQESAGAGSETQYF. The CDR3 DNA sequence: TGCGCCAGCAGCCAGGAATCGGCAGGGGCCGGTTCGGAGACCCAGTACTTC.

The chain recombines TRBV19 with TRBJ2-2; no clear D. With 7 bases removed from V and 0 bases from J, the gap between germline ends came to 6 bases. Germline V gene data show CDR1 as LNHDA and CDR2 as SQIVND (reference sequence). The CDR3 runs 13 residues. For the CDR3, the DNA is TGTGCCAGTATGGCTGCGAACACCGGGGAGCTGTTTTTT. Its translation is CASMAANTGELFF. Full variable domain (remainder filled in from reference TRBV19 and TRBJ2-2): DGGITQSPKYLFRKEGQNVTLSCEQNLNHDAMYWYRQDPGQGLRLIYYSQIVNDFQKGDIAEGYSVSREKKESFPLTVTSAQKNPTAFYLCASMAANTGELFFGEGSRLTVL.